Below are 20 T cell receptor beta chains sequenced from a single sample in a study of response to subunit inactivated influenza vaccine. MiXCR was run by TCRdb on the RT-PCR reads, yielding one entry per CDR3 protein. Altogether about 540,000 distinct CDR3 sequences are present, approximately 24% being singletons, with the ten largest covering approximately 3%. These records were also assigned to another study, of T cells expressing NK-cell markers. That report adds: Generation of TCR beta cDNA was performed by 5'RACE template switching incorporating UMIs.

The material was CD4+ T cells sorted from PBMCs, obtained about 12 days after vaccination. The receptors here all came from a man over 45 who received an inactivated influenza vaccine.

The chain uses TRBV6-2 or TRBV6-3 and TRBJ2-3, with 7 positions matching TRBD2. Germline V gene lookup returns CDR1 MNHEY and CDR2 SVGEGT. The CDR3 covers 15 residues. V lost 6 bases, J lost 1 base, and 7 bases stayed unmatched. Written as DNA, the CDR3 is TGTGCCAGCAGCACCTACCGGGGGGGCACAGATACGCAGTATTTT. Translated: CASSTYRGGTDTQYF.

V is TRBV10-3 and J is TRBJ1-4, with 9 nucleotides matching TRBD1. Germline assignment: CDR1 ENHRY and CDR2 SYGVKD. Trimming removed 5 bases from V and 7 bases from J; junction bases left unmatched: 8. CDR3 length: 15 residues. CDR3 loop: CAISQGTGTPEKLFF. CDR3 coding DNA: TGTGCCATCAGTCAGGGGACAGGGACGCCTGAAAAACTGTTTTTT.

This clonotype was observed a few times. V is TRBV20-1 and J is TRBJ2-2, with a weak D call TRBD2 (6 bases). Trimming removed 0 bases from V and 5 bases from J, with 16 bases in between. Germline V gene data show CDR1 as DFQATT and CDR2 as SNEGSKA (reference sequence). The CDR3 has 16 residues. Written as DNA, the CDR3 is TGCAGTGCTAGAGATCTTCGGGAGCAGGTTACCGGGGAGCTGTTTTTT. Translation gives CSARDLREQVTGELFF.

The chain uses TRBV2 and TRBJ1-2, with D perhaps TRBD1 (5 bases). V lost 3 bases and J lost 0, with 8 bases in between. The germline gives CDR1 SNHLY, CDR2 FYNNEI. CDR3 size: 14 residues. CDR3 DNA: TGTGCCAGCAGTGAGGGGCAGACTAACTATGGCTACACCTTC. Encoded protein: CASSEGQTNYGYTF.

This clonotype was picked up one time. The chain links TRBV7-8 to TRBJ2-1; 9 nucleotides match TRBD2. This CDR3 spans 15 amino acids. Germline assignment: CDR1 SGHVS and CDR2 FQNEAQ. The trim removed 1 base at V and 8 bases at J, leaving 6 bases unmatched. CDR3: CASSLEAGGGYEQFF. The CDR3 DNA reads TGTGCCAGCAGCTTAGAAGCGGGAGGAGGGTATGAGCAGTTCTTC.

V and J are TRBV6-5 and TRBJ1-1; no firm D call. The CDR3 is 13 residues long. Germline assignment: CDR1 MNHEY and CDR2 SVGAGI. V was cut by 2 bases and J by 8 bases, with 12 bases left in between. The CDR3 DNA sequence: TGTGCCAGCAGTTACAGTAGGTTGGGGGAAGCTTTCTTT. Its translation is CASSYSRLGEAFF.

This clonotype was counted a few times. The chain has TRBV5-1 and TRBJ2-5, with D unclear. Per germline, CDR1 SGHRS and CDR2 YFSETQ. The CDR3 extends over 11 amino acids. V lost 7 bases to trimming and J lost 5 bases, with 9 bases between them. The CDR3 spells CASRRTETQYF. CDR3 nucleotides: TGCGCCAGCCGTAGGACGGAGACCCAGTACTTC.

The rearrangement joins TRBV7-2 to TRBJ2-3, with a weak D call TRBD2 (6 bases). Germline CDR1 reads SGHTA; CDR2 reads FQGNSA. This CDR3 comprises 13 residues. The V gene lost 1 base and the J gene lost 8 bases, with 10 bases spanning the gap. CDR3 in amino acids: CASSLDLGGTQYF. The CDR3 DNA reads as TGTGCCAGCAGCTTAGATTTGGGAGGTACGCAGTATTTT. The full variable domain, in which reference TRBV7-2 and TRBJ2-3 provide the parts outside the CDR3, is GAGVSQSPSNKVTEKGKDVELRCDPISGHTALYWYRQSLGQGLEFLIYFQGNSAPDKSGLPSDRFSAERTGGSVSTLTIQRTQQEDSAVYLCASSLDLGGTQYFGPGTRLTVL.

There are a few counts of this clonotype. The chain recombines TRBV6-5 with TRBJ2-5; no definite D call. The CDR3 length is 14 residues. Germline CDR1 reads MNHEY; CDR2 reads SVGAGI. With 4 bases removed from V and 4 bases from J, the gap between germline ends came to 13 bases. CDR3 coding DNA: TGTGCCAGCAGTTCCATTACGTCGGGAGAGACCCAGTACTTC. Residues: CASSSITSGETQYF.

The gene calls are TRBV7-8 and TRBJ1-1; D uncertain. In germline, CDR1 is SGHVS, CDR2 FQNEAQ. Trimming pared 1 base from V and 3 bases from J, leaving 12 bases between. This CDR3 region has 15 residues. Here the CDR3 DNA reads TGTGCCAGCAGCTTAGGTGGCAAGTCGGACACTGAAGCTTTCTTT. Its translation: CASSLGGKSDTEAFF. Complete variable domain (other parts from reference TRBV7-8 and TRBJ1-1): GAGVSQSPRYKVAKRGQDVALRCDPISGHVSLFWYQQALGQGPEFLTYFQNEAQLDKSGLPSDRFFAERPEGSVSTLKIQRTQQEDSAVYLCASSLGGKSDTEAFFGQGTRLTVV.

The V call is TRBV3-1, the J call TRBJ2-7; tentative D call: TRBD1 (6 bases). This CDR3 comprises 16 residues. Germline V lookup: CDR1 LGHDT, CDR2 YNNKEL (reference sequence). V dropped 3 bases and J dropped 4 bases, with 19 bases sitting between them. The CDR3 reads CASSHEPGTPSYEQYF. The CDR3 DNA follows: TGTGCCAGCAGCCATGAACCCGGGACACCATCATACGAGCAGTACTTC.

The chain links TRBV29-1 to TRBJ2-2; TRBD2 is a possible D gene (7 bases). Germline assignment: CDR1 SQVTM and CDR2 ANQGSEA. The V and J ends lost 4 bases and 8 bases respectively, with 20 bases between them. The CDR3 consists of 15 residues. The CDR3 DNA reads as TGCAGCGTTGGGCTAAGGGGGAGGGCCTCGGGGGAGCTGTTTTTT. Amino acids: CSVGLRGRASGELFF.

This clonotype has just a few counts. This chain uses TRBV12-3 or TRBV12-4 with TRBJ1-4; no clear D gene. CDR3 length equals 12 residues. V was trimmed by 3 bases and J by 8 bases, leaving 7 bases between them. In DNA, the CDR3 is TGTGCCAGCAGTTTTTCTTCCGAAAAACTGTTTTTT. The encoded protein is CASSFSSEKLFF.

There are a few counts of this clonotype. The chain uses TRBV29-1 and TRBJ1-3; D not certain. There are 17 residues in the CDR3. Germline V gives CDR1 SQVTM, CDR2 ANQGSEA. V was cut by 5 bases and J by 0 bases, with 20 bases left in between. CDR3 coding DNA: TGCAGCGTTCTCCAAGCAGGTCACCTTAGCTCTGGAAACACCATATATTTT. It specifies CSVLQAGHLSSGNTIYF.

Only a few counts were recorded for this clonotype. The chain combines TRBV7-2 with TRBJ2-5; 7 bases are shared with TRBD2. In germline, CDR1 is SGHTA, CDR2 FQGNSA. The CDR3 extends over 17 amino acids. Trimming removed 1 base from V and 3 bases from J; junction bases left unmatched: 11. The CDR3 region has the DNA TGTGCCAGCAGCTTAGGCAGTGGCCAGCGGGGAAAAGAGACCCAGTACTTC. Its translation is CASSLGSGQRGKETQYF.

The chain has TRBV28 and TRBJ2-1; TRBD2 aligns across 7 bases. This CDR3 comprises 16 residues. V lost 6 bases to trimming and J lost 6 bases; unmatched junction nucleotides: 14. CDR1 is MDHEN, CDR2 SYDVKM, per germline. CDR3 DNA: TGTGCCAGCAGCTCCCCCTTTCTAGCGGTCCGCAATGAGCAGTTCTTC. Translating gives CASSSPFLAVRNEQFF.

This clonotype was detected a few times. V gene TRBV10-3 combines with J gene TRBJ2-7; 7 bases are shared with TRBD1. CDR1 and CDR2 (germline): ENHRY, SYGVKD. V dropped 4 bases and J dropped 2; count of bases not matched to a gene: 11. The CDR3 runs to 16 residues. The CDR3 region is CAISGHRDSNTYEQYF. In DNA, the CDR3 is TGTGCCATCAGTGGCCACCGGGACAGTAATACCTACGAGCAGTACTTC.

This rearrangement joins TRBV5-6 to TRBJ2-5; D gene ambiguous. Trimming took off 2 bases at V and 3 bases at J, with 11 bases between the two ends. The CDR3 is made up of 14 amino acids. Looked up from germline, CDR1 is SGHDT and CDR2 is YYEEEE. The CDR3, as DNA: TGTGCCAGCAGCTTAGAGTCTTATGAAGAGACCCAGTACTTC. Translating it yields CASSLESYEETQYF.

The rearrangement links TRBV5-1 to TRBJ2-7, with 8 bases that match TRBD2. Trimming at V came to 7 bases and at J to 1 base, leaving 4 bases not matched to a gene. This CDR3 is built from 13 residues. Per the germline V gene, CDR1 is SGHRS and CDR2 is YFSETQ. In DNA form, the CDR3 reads TGCGCCAGCGGGGTAGCGGGGTCCTACGAGCAGTACTTC. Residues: CASGVAGSYEQYF.

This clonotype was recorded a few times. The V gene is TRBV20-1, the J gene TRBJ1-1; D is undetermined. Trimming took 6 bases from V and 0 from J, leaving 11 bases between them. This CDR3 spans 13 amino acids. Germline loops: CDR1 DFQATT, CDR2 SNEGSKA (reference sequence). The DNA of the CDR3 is TGCAGTGCCCCGGCAGGTCTGAACACTGAAGCTTTCTTT. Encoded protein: CSAPAGLNTEAFF.